Sequencing of this T cell receptor (beta chain) was carried out in a study of cytomegalovirus exposure and HLA in healthy donors. CDR1 and CDR2 from the germline V gene are KGHSH and LQKENI. The CDR3 has 16 residues. J gave up 6 bases and V 4 bases, and 9 bases lay outside the gene matches. Of note for this clone: Its antigen is as yet unknown.

The data were produced by immunoSEQ multiplex PCR, yet TCRdb's version contains in-frame clones alone and is incomplete. The sample carries about 58,000 clones, 90% recorded once. Overall study findings and caveats: There were about 160 TCR beta chains listed as cytomegalovirus-associated.

The specimen was PBMCs. The chain employs TRBV18 and TRBJ2-1; 10 positions match TRBD2. This clonotype was sampled from a man in his late teens or twenties in good health and CMV-seronegative. DNA for the CDR3: TGTGCCAGCTCACGGACTAGCGGAGACACGATCAATGAGCAGTTCTTC. Its protein product is CASSRTSGDTINEQFF.